This TCR beta chain derives from a study of blood T cell repertoires in COVID-19. Assay: immunoSEQ multiplex PCR; the TCRdb copy retains only in-frame clones and omits some. Among 140,000 to 150,000 clones, about 88% were seen once, and the ten largest hold over 2%. This clone was counted between two and nine times. Germline V gene lookup returns CDR1 SGHDT and CDR2 YYEEEE. This CDR3 is built from 15 residues. Trimming stripped 4 bases from V and 0 bases from J, with 11 bases between. Sequences were obtained from peripheral blood. The gene calls are TRBV5-6 and TRBJ1-3; possible D gene TRBD1, 5 bases. The TCR was taken from a human donor with COVID-19, enrolled during active disease. The donor label of this sample is uncertain. This CDR3 is CASSLGALSGNTIYF. The CDR3 DNA reads TGTGCCAGCAGCCTTGGGGCTCTCTCTGGAAACACCATATATTTT.